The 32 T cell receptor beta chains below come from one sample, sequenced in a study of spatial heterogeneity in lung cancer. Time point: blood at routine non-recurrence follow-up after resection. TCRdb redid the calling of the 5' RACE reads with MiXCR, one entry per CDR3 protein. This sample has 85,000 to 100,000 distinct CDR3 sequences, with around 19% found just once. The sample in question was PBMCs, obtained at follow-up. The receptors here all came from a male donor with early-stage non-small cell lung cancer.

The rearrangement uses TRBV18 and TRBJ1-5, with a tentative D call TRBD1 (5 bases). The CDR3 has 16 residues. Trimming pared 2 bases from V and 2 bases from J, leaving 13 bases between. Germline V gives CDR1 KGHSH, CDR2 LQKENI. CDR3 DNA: TGTGCCAGCTCACCAACAGCCGGAGGGGGCAATCAGCCCCAGCATTTT. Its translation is CASSPTAGGGNQPQHF. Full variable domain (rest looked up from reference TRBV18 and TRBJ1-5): NAGVMQNPRHLVRRRGQEARLRCSPMKGHSHVYWYRQLPEEGLKFMVYLQKENIIDESGMPKERFSAEFPKEGPSILRIQQVVRGDSAAYFCASSPTAGGGNQPQHFGDGTRLSIL.

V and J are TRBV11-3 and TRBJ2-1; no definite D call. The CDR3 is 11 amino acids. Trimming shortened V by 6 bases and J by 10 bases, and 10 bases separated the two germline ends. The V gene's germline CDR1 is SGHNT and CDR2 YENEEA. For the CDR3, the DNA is TGTGCCAGCAGTTCGGACGGCGAGCAGTTCTTC. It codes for CASSSDGEQFF.

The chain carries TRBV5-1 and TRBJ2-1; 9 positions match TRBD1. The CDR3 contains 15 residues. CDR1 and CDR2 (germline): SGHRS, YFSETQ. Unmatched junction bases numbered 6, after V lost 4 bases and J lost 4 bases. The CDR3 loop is CASSHGTGNYNEQFF. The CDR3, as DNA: TGCGCCAGCAGCCACGGGACAGGGAATTACAATGAGCAGTTCTTC.

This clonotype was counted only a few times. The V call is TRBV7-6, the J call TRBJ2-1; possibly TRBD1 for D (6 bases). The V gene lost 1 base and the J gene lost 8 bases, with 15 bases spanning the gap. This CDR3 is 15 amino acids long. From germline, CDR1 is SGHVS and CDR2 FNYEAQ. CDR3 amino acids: CASSLGNRVPHEQFF. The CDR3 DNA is TGTGCCAGCAGCTTAGGGAACAGGGTTCCCCATGAGCAGTTCTTC.

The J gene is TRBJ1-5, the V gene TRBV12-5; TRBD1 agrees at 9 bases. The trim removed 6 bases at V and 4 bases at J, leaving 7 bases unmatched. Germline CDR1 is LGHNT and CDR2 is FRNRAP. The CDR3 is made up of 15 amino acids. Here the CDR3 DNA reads TGTGCTAGTGGACCGGGACAGGGTCGTAATCAGCCCCAGCATTTT. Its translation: CASGPGQGRNQPQHF. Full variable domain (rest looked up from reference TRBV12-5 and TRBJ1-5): DARVTQTPRHKVTEMGQEVTMRCQPILGHNTVFWYRQTMMQGLELLAYFRNRAPLDDSGMPKDRFSAEMPDATLATLKIQPSEPRDSAVYFCASGPGQGRNQPQHFGDGTRLSIL.

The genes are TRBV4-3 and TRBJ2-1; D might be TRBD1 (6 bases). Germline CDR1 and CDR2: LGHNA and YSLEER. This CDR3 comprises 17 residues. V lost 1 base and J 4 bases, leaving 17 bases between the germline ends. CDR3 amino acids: CASSQGRGQLIYNEQFF. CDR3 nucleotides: TGCGCCAGCAGCCAAGGGCGAGGACAGTTAATTTACAATGAGCAGTTCTTC.

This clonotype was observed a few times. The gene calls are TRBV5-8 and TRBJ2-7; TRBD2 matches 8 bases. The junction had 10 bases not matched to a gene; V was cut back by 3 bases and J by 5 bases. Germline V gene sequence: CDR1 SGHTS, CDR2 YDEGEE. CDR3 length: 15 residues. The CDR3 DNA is TGTGCCAGCAGCTGGGGAAGCGGGAGCTTCAACGAGCAGTACTTC. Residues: CASSWGSGSFNEQYF.

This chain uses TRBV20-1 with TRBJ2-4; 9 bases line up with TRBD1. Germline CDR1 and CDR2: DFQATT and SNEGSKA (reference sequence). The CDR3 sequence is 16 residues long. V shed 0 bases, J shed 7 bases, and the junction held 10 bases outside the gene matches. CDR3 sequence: CSARDSKTGGRNIQYF. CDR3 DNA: TGCAGTGCTAGAGATTCTAAGACAGGGGGAAGGAACATTCAGTACTTC.

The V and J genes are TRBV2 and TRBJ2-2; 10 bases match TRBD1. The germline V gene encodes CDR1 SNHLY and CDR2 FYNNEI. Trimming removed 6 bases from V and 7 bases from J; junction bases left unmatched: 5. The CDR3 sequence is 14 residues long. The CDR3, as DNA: TGTGCCAGCAGACGACAGGGGGCGAACGGGGAGCTGTTTTTT. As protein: CASRRQGANGELFF. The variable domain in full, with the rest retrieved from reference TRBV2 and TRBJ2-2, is EPEVTQTPSHQVTQMGQEVILRCVPISNHLYFYWYRQILGQKVEFLVSFYNNEISEKSEIFDDQFSVERPDGSNFTLKIRSTKLEDSAMYFCASRRQGANGELFFGEGSRLTVL.

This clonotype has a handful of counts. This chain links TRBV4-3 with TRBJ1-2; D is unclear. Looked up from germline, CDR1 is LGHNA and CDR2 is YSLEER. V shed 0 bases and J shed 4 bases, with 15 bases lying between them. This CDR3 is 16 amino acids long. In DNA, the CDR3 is TGCGCCAGCAGCCAAGAACCGCTCAGCCTAACCTATGGCTACACCTTC. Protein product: CASSQEPLSLTYGYTF.

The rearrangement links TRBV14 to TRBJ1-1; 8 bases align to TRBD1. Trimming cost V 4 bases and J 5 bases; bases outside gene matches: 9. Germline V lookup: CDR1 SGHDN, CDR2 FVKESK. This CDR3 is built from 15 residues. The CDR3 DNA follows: TGTGCCAGCAGCCCGTTTGGACAGGGCTTGACTGAAGCTTTCTTT. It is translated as CASSPFGQGLTEAFF.

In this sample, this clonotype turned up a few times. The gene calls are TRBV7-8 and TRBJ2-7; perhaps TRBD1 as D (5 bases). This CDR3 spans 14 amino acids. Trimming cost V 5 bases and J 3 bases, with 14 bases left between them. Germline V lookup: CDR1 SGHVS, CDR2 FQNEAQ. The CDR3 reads CASSARTPYYEQYF. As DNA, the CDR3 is TGTGCCAGCAGCGCAAGGACACCCTACTACGAGCAGTACTTC. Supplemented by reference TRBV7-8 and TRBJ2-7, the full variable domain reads GAGVSQSPRYKVAKRGQDVALRCDPISGHVSLFWYQQALGQGPEFLTYFQNEAQLDKSGLPSDRFFAERPEGSVSTLKIQRTQQEDSAVYLCASSARTPYYEQYFGPGTRLTVT.

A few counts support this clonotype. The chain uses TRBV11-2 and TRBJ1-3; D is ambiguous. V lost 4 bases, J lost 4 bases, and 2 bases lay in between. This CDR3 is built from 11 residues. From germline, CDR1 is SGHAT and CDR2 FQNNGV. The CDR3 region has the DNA TGTGCCAGCAGCTCCGGAAACACCATATATTTT. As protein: CASSSGNTIYF.

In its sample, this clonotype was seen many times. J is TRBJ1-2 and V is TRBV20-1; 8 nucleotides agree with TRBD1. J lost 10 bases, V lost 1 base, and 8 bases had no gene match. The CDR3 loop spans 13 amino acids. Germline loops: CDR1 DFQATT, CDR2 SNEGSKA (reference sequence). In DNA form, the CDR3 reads TGCAGTGCTAGAGTGGGGGACAGGAGCTTCTACACCTTC. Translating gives CSARVGDRSFYTF.

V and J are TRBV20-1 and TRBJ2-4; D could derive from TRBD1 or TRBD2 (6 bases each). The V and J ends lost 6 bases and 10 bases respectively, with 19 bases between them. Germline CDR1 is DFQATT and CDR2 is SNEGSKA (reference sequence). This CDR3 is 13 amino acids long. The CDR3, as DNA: TGCAGTGCGGTCTTGGGGGGCCATTCGATTCAGTACTTC. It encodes CSAVLGGHSIQYF.

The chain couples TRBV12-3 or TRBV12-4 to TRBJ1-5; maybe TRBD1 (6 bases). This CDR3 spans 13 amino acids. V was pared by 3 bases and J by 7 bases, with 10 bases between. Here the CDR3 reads CASSLGGLQPQHF. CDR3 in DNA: TGTGCCAGCAGTTTGGGGGGGCTGCAGCCCCAGCATTTT.

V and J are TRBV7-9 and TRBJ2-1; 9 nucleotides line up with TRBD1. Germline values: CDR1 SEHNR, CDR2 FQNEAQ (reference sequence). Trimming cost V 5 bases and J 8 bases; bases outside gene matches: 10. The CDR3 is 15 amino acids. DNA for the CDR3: TGTGCCAGCAGCGTTGGGACAGGGAATTTAGATGAGCAGTTCTTC. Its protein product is CASSVGTGNLDEQFF.

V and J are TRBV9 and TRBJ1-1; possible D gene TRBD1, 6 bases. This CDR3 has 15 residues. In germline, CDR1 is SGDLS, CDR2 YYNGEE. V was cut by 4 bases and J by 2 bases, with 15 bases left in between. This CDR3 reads CASSPQGGTNTEAFF. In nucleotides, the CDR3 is TGTGCCAGCAGCCCCCAAGGGGGGACAAACACTGAAGCTTTCTTT. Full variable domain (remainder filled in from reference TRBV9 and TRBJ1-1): DSGVTQTPKHLITATGQRVTLRCSPRSGDLSVYWYQQSLDQGLQFLIQYYNGEERAKGNILERFSAQQFPDLHSELNLSSLELGDSALYFCASSPQGGTNTEAFFGQGTRLTVV.

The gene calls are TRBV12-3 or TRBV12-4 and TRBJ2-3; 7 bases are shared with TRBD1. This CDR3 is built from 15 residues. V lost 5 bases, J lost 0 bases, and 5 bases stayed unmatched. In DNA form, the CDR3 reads TGTGCCAGCAGTACATCGACAGGGAGCACAGATACGCAGTATTTT. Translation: CASSTSTGSTDTQYF.

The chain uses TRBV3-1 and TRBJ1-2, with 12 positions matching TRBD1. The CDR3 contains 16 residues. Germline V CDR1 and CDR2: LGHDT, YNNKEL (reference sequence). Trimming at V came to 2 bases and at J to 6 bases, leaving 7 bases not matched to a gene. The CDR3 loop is CASSQLGGQGAHGYTF. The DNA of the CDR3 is TGTGCCAGCAGCCAACTAGGGGGACAGGGGGCGCATGGCTACACCTTC.

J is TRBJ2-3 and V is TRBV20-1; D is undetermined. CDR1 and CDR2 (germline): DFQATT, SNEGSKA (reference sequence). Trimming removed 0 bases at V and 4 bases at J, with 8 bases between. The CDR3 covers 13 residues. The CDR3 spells CSAREGFADTQYF. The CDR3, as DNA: TGCAGTGCTAGAGAGGGGTTCGCAGATACGCAGTATTTT.

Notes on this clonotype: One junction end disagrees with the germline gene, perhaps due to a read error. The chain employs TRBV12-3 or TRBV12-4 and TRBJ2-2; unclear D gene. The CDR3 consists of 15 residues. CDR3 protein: CASSTRPTNIGELFF. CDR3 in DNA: TGTGCCAGCAGTACCCGACCCACTAACATCGGGGAGCTGTTTTTT.

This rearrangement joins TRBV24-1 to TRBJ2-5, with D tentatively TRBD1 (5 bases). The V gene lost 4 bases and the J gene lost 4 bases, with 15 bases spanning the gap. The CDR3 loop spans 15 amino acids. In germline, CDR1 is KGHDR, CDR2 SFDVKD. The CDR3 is CATSDPNRSGETQYF. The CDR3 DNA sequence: TGTGCCACCAGTGACCCTAACAGGTCTGGAGAGACCCAGTACTTC.

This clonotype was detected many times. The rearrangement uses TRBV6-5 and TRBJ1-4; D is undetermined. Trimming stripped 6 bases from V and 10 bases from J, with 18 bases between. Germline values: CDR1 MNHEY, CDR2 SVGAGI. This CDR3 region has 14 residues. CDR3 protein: CASSPDLTGVKLFF. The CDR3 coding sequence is TGTGCCAGCAGCCCAGACCTCACCGGGGTAAAACTGTTTTTT.

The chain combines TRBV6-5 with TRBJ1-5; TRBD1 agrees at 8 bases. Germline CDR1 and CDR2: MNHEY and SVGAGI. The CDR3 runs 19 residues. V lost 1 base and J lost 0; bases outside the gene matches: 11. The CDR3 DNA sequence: TGTGCCAGCAGTTACTATCCCCCGGACAGGGACTATAGCAATCAGCCCCAGCATTTT. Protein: CASSYYPPDRDYSNQPQHF.

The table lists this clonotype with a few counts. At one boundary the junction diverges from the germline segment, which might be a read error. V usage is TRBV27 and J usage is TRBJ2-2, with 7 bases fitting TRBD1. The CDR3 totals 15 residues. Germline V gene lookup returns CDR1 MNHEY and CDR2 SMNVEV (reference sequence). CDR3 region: CASSPDRVDTEELFF. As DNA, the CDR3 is TGTGCCAGCAGTCCCGACAGGGTAGACACCGAGGAGCTGTTTTTT.

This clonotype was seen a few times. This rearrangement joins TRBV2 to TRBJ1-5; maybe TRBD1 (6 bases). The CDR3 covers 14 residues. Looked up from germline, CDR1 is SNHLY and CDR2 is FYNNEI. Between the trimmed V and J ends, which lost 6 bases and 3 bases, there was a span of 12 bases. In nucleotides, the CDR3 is TGTGCCAGCAGGAGAGACAGGCACAATCAGCCCCAGCATTTT. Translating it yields CASRRDRHNQPQHF.

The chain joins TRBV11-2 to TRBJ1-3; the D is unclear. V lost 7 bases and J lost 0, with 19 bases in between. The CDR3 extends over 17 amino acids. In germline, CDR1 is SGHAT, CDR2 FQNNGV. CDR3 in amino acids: CASTPRHESSSGNTIYF. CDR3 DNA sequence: TGTGCCAGCACCCCTAGACACGAGAGTTCCTCTGGAAACACCATATATTTT.

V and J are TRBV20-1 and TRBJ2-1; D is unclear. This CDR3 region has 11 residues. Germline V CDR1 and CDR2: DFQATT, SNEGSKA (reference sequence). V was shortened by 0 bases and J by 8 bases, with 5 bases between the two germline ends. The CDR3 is CSAREDDEQFF. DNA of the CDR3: TGCAGTGCTAGAGAGGACGATGAGCAGTTCTTC.

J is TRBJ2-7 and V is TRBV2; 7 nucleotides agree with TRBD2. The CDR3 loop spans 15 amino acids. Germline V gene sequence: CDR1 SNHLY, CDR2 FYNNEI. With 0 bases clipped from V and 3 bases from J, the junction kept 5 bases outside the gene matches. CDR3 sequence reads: CASSEALRTSYEQYF. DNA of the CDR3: TGTGCCAGCAGTGAAGCGCTTCGGACTAGCTACGAGCAGTACTTC.

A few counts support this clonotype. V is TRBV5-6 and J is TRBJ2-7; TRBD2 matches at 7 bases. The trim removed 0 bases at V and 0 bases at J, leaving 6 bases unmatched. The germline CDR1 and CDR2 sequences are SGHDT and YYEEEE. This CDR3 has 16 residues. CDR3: CASSLVASGFSYEQYF. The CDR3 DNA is TGTGCCAGCAGCTTGGTGGCTAGCGGATTCTCCTACGAGCAGTACTTC.

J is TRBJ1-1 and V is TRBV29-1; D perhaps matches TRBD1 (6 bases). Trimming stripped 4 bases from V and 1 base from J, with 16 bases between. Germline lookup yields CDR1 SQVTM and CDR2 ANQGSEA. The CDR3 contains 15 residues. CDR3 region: CSVVSGASRNTEAFF. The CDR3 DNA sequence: TGCAGCGTTGTGTCAGGGGCTAGTAGGAACACTGAAGCTTTCTTT.